The clone carrying this T cell receptor beta chain appeared a few times. What it recognizes is unknown. Germline assignment: CDR1 DFQATT and CDR2 SNEGSKA (reference sequence). The CDR3 loop spans 13 amino acids. V was trimmed by 3 bases and J by 2 bases, leaving 11 bases between them. TCRdb re-analysed the RT-PCR reads in MiXCR, keeping a single row per CDR3 protein. Among about 620,000 distinct CDR3 sequences listed, approximately 10% were seen once. This sample was included in a study of response to subunit inactivated influenza vaccine. Whole-study findings and limits: After each seasonal influenza vaccination, few new T cells are recruited, the authors suggested.

These same records also appear under a second study, on T cells expressing NK-cell markers. From that second work: 5'RACE template switching built TCR beta cDNA with unique molecular identifiers. The study sequenced eight donors, seven HCMV-seropositive and one seronegative. Whether expanded NKG2C+ T cell clones were HCMV specific stayed uncertain.

This TCR derives from a man between 50 and 59 years old who received an inactivated influenza vaccine. The input for sequencing was PBMCs from blood, taken on the day of vaccination. The gene calls are TRBV20-1 and TRBJ2-7; D gene ambiguous. The CDR3 reads CSASLTAAYEQYF. CDR3 in DNA: TGCAGTGCTAGTTTAACGGCGGCCTACGAGCAGTACTTC.